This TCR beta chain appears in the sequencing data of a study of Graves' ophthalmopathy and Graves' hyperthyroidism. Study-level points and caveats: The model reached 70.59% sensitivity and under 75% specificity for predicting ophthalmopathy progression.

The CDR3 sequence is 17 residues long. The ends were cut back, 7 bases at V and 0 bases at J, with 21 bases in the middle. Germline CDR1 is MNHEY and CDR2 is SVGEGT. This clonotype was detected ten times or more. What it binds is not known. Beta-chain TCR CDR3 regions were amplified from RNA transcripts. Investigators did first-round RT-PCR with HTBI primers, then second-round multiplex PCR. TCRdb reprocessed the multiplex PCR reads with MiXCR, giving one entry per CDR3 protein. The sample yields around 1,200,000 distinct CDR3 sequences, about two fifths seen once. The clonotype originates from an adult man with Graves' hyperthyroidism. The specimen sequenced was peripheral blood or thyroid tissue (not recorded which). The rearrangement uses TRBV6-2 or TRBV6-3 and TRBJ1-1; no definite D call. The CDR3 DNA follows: TGTGCCAGCACCCAGAATCCACCGCAACAGATGAACACTGAAGCTTTCTTT. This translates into CASTQNPPQQMNTEAFF.